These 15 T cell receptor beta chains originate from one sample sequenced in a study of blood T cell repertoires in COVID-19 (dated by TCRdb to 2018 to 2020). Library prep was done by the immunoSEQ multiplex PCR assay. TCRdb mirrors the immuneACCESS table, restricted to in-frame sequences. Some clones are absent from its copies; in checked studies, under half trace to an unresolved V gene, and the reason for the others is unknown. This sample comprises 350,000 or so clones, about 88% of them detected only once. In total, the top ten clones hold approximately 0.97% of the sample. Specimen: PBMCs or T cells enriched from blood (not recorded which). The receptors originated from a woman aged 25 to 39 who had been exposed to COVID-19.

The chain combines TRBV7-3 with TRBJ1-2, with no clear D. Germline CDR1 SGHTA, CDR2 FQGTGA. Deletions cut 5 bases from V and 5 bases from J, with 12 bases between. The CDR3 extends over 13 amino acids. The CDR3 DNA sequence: TGTGCCAGCAGCCCCGCGACGGGGTATGGCTACACCTTC. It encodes CASSPATGYGYTF. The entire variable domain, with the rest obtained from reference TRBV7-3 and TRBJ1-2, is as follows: GAGVSQTPSNKVTEKGKYVELRCDPISGHTALYWYRQSLGQGPEFLIYFQGTGAADDSGLPNDRFFAVRPEGSVSTLKIQRTERGDSAVYLCASSPATGYGYTFGSGTRLTVV.

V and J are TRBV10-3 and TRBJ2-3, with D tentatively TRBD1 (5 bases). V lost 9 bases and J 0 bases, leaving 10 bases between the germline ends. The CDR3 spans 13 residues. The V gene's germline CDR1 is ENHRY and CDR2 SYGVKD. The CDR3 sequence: CAMGPGSTDTQYF. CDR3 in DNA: TGTGCCATGGGGCCAGGGAGCACAGATACGCAGTATTTT.

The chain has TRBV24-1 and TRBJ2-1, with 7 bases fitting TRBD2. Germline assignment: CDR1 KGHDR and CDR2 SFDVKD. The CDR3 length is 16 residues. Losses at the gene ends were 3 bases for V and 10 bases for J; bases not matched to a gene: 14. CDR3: CATSDVTRELYEEQFF. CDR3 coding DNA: TGTGCCACCAGTGATGTTACGCGGGAGCTCTACGAGGAGCAGTTCTTC.

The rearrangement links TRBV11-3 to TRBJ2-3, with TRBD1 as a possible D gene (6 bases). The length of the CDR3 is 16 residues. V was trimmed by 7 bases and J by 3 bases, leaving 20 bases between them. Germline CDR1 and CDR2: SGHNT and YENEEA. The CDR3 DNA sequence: TGTGCCAGCACCCCACCGGCGGCAGGGGTTACAGATACGCAGTATTTT. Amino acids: CASTPPAAGVTDTQYF.

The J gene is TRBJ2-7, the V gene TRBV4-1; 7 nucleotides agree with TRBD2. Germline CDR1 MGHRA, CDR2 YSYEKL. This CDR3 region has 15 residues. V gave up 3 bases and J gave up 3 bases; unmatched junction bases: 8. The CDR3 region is CASSHPGGSNYEQYF. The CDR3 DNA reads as TGCGCCAGCAGCCATCCCGGCGGGAGTAACTACGAGCAGTACTTC.

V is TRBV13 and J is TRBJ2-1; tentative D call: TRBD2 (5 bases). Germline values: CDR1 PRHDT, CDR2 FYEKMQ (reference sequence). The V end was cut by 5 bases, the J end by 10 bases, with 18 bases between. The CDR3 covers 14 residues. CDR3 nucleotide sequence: TGTGCCAGCAGCCCTGGACGGGGTCTAAGGGAGCAGTTCTTC. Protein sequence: CASSPGRGLREQFF.

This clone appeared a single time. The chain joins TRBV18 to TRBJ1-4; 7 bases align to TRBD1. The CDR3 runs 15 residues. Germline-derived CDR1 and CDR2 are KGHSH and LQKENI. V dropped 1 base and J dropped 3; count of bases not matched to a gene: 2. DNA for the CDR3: TGTGCCAGCTCACCACAGGGACAGTCTAATGAAAAACTGTTTTTT. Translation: CASSPQGQSNEKLFF.

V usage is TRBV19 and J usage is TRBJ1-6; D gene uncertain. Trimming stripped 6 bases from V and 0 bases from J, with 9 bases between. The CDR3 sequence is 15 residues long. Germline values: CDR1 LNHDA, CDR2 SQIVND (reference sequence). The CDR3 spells CASRWESSYNSPLHF. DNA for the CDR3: TGTGCCAGTAGGTGGGAGTCCTCCTATAATTCACCCCTCCACTTT.

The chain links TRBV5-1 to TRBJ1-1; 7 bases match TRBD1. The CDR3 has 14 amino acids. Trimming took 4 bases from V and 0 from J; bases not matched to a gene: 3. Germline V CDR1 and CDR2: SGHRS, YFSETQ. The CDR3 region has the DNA TGCGCCAGCAGCGACAGGGCTATGAACACTGAAGCTTTCTTT. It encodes CASSDRAMNTEAFF.

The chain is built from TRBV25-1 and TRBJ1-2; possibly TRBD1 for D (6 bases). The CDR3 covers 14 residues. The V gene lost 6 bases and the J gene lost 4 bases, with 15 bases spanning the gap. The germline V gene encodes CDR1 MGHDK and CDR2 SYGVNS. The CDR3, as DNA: TGTGCCAGCAGGAGGCAAGGACAGATCTATGGCTACACCTTC. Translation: CASRRQGQIYGYTF.

CDR3 region: CSVELATNEKLFF. CDR3 bases: TGCAGCGTTGAACTCGCAACTAATGAAAAACTGTTTTTT. The chain links TRBV29-1 to TRBJ1-4; D is ambiguous. V was cut by 2 bases and J by 0 bases, with 4 bases left in between. The CDR3 has 13 residues. The germline CDR1 and CDR2 sequences are SQVTM and ANQGSEA.

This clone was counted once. CDR3 region: CASRGKTGVRETQYF. The CDR3 DNA follows: TGTGCCAGCAGGGGTAAGACGGGAGTACGAGAGACCCAGTACTTC. The rearrangement uses TRBV11-2 and TRBJ2-5, with a possible D match to TRBD2 (6 bases). The CDR3 runs to 15 residues. The germline V gene has CDR1 SGHAT and CDR2 FQNNGV. Between the trimmed V and J ends, which lost 6 bases and 4 bases, there was a span of 18 bases.

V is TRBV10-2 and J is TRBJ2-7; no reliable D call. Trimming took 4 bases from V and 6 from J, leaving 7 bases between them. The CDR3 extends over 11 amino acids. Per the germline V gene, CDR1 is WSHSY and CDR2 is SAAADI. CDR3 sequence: CASSGLLEQYF. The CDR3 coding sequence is TGCGCCAGCAGTGGGCTCCTCGAGCAGTACTTC.

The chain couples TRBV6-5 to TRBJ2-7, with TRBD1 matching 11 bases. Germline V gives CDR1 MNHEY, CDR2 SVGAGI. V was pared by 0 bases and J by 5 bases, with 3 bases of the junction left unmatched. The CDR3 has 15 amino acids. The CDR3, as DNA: TGTGCCAGCAGTTACTCCGGGACAGGGGGAGACGAGCAGTACTTC. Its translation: CASSYSGTGGDEQYF.

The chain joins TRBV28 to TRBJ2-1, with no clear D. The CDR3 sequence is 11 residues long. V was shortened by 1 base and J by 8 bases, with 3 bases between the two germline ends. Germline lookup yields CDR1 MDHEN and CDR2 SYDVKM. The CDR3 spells CASSLSYEQFF. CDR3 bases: TGTGCCAGCAGTTTATCCTATGAGCAGTTCTTC.